These T cell receptor beta chains were read from a single sample in a study of blood T cells in healthy people across ages. TCRdb re-called the 5' RACE reads through MiXCR, storing one row per CDR3 protein. The sample records hundreds of thousands of distinct CDR3 sequences, roughly 26% being singletons. Sequenced input: blood. These receptor sequences come from a woman in her 70s in good health. Both conserved end residues are part of each CDR3. D genes are given only for firm matches. Size tells how often a clone was seen (once, few, many) or the class of an expanded clone, and some rows leave it out.

d_gene | j_gene | abundance | v_gene | CDR3aa | CDR3nt
TRBD1 | TRBJ2-1 | - | TRBV5-1 | CASSKGTGGVYYNEQFF | TGCGCCAGCAGCAAGGGGACAGGGGGAGTTTATTACAATGAGCAGTTCTTC
- | TRBJ2-1 | - | TRBV3-1 | CASSPLALTFSYNEQFF | TGTGCCAGCAGCCCCCTAGCCCTCACATTCTCCTACAATGAGCAGTTCTTC
- | TRBJ1-2 | few | TRBV18 | CASSPGEGYGYTF | TGTGCCAGCTCGCCAGGGGAGGGCTATGGCTACACCTTC
- | TRBJ1-4 | - | TRBV7-9 | CASSLTAAGGSATNEKLFF | TGTGCCAGCAGCTTAACTGCCGCGGGGGGGAGTGCAACTAATGAAAAACTGTTTTTT
- | TRBJ2-7 | few | TRBV28 | CASSLLDSYEQYF | TGTGCCAGCAGTTTATTAGACAGCTACGAGCAGTACTTC
- | TRBJ2-1 | - | TRBV5-1 | CASSLRAEPYNEQFF | TGCGCCAGCAGCTTGCGGGCGGAACCCTACAATGAGCAGTTCTTC
- | TRBJ2-1 | few | TRBV11-2 | CASSFRPPGQFF | TGTGCCAGCAGCTTTAGGCCTCCCGGGCAGTTCTTC
TRBD2 | TRBJ2-7 | - | TRBV20-1 | CSATSGSSPEQYF | TGCAGTGCTACTAGCGGGAGTAGTCCCGAGCAGTACTTC
- | TRBJ2-1 | few | TRBV18 | CASSLEPQAPSYNEQFF | TGTGCCAGCTCGTTGGAGCCACAAGCGCCTTCCTACAATGAGCAGTTCTTC
- | TRBJ1-2 | - | TRBV29-1 | CSVPTSGGPLSNYGYTF | TGCAGCGTTCCCACAAGCGGGGGACCCCTCTCTAACTATGGCTACACCTTC
- | TRBJ2-6 | - | TRBV29-1 | CSVVSNVLTF | TGCAGCGTTGTTAGCAACGTCCTGACTTTC
- | TRBJ1-6 | many | TRBV9 | CASSPDLGGLGNSPLHF | TGTGCCAGCAGCCCCGATCTCGGGGGACTGGGAAATTCACCCCTCCACTTT
TRBD1 | TRBJ2-7 | - | TRBV4-2 | CASSQGRQGANYEQYF | TGTGCCAGCAGCCAAGGACGACAGGGGGCAAACTACGAGCAGTACTTC